This entry lists 20 T cell receptor beta chains sequenced from one sample in a study of T-cell reconstitution after alpha-beta-depleted transplantation in children (dated by TCRdb to 2016 to 2018). Preparation of the library involved PCR. These reads were obtained on an Illumina HiSeq 2500. TCR library preparation used molecular barcoding, with unique molecular identifiers applied to normalize quantification of the TCRbeta repertoire. TCRdb reprocessing: public reads trimmed at Q25 with fastp, clones called with MiXCR, in-frame beta chains kept. All rows with the same CDR3 protein become a single entry with the most common DNA and genes. For this sample the table gives hundreds of thousands of distinct CDR3 sequences, of which roughly a tenth were detected only once. Of the sample, roughly 4% falls within the top ten clones. The sequencing here drew on PBMCs from the stem cell graft donor, taken from the stem cell graft. The receptors derive from a human donor who donated a stem cell graft to a child with acute myeloid leukemia.

This clonotype was counted a few times. V is TRBV4-2 and J is TRBJ2-2; either TRBD1 or TRBD2 may supply D (5 bases each). Trimming took 4 bases from V and 6 from J, leaving 21 bases between them. This CDR3 is built from 17 residues. The germline CDR1 and CDR2 sequences are LGHNA and YNFKEQ. The CDR3, as DNA: TGTGCCAGCAGCCGCTCCGGGACCCAGCTGGGAGCCGGGGAGCTGTTTTTT. The encoded protein is CASSRSGTQLGAGELFF.

The genes are TRBV20-1 and TRBJ1-5, with D possibly TRBD1 on 5 matching bases. Trimming shortened V by 7 bases and J by 7 bases, and 17 bases separated the two germline ends. The CDR3 is 13 amino acids. The germline V gene encodes CDR1 DFQATT and CDR2 SNEGSKA (reference sequence). The CDR3 here is CSGRGYLGQPQHF. CDR3 bases: TGCAGTGGGAGGGGTTACCTAGGACAGCCCCAGCATTTT.

This clonotype was seen only a few times. This chain uses TRBV29-1 with TRBJ2-3; D is perhaps TRBD1 (5 bases). Germline loops: CDR1 SQVTM, CDR2 ANQGSEA. This CDR3 has 14 amino acids. V dropped 6 bases and J dropped 3 bases, with 16 bases sitting between them. The CDR3 here is CSVDEGAGTDTQYF. CDR3 nucleotide sequence: TGCAGCGTGGATGAAGGCGCAGGGACAGATACGCAGTATTTT.

The chain carries TRBV29-1 and TRBJ1-1; weak D call: TRBD1 (6 bases). The V end was cut by 4 bases, the J end by 2 bases, with 14 bases between. CDR3 size: 14 residues. Looked up from germline, CDR1 is SQVTM and CDR2 is ANQGSEA. This chain's CDR3 is CSVGRAGANTEAFF. The CDR3 DNA is TGCAGCGTTGGGCGGGCAGGGGCCAACACTGAAGCTTTCTTT.

There are many counts of this clonotype. This chain uses TRBV28 with TRBJ1-1; TRBD1 is a possible D gene (5 bases). CDR1 MDHEN and CDR2 SYDVKM come from the germline V gene. V shed 9 bases and J shed 2 bases, with 10 bases lying between them. The CDR3 consists of 12 residues. The CDR3 DNA is TGTGCCAGTCTCAGGGCAAACACTGAAGCTTTCTTT. Translating it yields CASLRANTEAFF.

V usage is TRBV14 and J usage is TRBJ1-2; maybe TRBD1 (6 bases). Trimming cost V 4 bases and J 8 bases, with 17 bases left between them. CDR3 size: 14 residues. Germline loops: CDR1 SGHDN, CDR2 FVKESK. CDR3 loop: CASSPLGGAQGYTF. CDR3 coding DNA: TGTGCCAGCAGCCCCTTAGGGGGGGCTCAGGGCTACACCTTC.

The chain is built from TRBV5-1 and TRBJ1-5; a weak D match, TRBD1 (6 bases). The ends were cut back, 4 bases at V and 3 bases at J, with 11 bases in the middle. The CDR3 length is 14 residues. Germline V gene lookup returns CDR1 SGHRS and CDR2 YFSETQ. This CDR3 is CASSIGQPNQPQHF. The CDR3, as DNA: TGCGCCAGCAGCATCGGACAGCCCAATCAGCCCCAGCATTTT.

The sample holds a few counts of this clonotype. The chain is built from TRBV24-1 and TRBJ2-2, with TRBD2 matching over 7 bases. There are 19 residues in the CDR3. Germline CDR1 KGHDR, CDR2 SFDVKD. The ends lost 2 bases at V and 6 bases at J; junction bases unmatched: 17. CDR3 coding DNA: TGTGCCACCAGTGATTCCGCCTGGCGGGGGACGGCCCGGGCCGGGGAGCTGTTTTTT. This translates into CATSDSAWRGTARAGELFF.

This clonotype was seen ten or more times. The chain couples TRBV28 to TRBJ2-3, with D hard to call. The germline V gene has CDR1 MDHEN and CDR2 SYDVKM. Trimming removed 3 bases at V and 1 base at J, with 8 bases between. There are 14 residues in the CDR3. DNA of the CDR3: TGTGCCAGCAGTTTGGGCTGGGGCACAGATACGCAGTATTTT. Translated: CASSLGWGTDTQYF.

This clonotype turned up a few times. The V gene is TRBV6-2 or TRBV6-3, the J gene TRBJ1-1; D is unresolved. The CDR3 has 12 residues. V lost 6 bases, J lost 6 bases, and 11 bases lay in between. The germline CDR1 and CDR2 sequences are MNHEY and SVGEGT. CDR3 sequence reads: CASRPLQSEAFF. For the CDR3, the DNA is TGTGCCAGCAGACCCCTACAGTCTGAAGCTTTCTTT.

J is TRBJ2-1 and V is TRBV6-4; tentative D call: TRBD2 (5 bases). The CDR3 totals 14 residues. The germline gives CDR1 MRHNA, CDR2 SNTAGT. V lost 2 bases to trimming and J lost 9 bases, with 14 bases between them. The CDR3 region is CASSDKMAGGEQFF. CDR3 bases: TGTGCCAGCAGTGACAAAATGGCAGGAGGTGAGCAGTTCTTC.

This chain connects TRBV30 to TRBJ2-3; 7 bases line up with TRBD2. In germline, CDR1 is GTSNPN, CDR2 SVGIG (reference sequence). This CDR3 is 13 amino acids long. V shed 6 bases, J shed 0 bases, and the junction held 3 bases outside the gene matches. The CDR3 loop reads CACKAGSTDTQYF. As DNA, the CDR3 is TGTGCCTGTAAAGCGGGGAGCACAGATACGCAGTATTTT. The full variable domain, with the rest looked up from reference TRBV30 and TRBJ2-3, is SQTIHQWPATLVQPVGSPLSLECTVEGTSNPNLYWYRQAAGRGLQLLFYSVGIGQISSEVPQNLSASRPQDRQFILSSKKLLLSDSGFYLCACKAGSTDTQYFGPGTRLTVL.

This rearrangement joins TRBV6-6 to TRBJ2-2; maybe TRBD1 (5 bases). Germline V lookup: CDR1 MNHNY, CDR2 SVGAGI (reference sequence). Between the trimmed V and J ends, which lost 10 bases and 6 bases, there was a span of 6 bases. This CDR3 spans 10 amino acids. The CDR3 loop is CATGPGELFF. CDR3 DNA sequence: TGTGCCACAGGGCCCGGGGAGCTGTTTTTT.

This clonotype has only a few counts. The chain couples TRBV12-3 or TRBV12-4 to TRBJ2-7; TRBD1 aligns across 9 bases. The CDR3 runs 14 residues. Losses at the gene ends were 3 bases for V and 4 bases for J; bases not matched to a gene: 4. For the CDR3, the DNA is TGTGCCAGCAGTTTCGACAGGGGGGGATACGAGCAGTACTTC. Residues: CASSFDRGGYEQYF.

The genes are TRBV7-8 and TRBJ2-1, with 9 bases lining up with TRBD1. The J segment lost 7 bases and the V segment lost 5 bases, leaving 9 bases of the junction unmatched. CDR3 size: 15 residues. Germline V gene data show CDR1 as SGHVS and CDR2 as FQNEAQ. The CDR3 nucleotides are TGTGCCAGCAGCCACGGGGGGACAGGGTTTAATGAGCAGTTCTTC. Its protein product is CASSHGGTGFNEQFF. Full variable domain (remainder filled in from reference TRBV7-8 and TRBJ2-1): GAGVSQSPRYKVAKRGQDVALRCDPISGHVSLFWYQQALGQGPEFLTYFQNEAQLDKSGLPSDRFFAERPEGSVSTLKIQRTQQEDSAVYLCASSHGGTGFNEQFFGPGTRLTVL.

The table lists this clonotype with a few counts. This chain uses TRBV25-1 with TRBJ2-3; weak D call: TRBD2 (6 bases). The CDR3 consists of 16 residues. Per germline, CDR1 MGHDK and CDR2 SYGVNS. Trimming shortened V by 5 bases and J by 2 bases, and 17 bases separated the two germline ends. In DNA form, the CDR3 reads TGTGCCAGCAGTATGCGGGATTCGGAGGTCACAGATACGCAGTATTTT. Protein sequence: CASSMRDSEVTDTQYF.

The sample holds a few counts of this clonotype. CDR3 sequence reads: CASSPRQGALSSNQPQHF. In DNA, the CDR3 is TGTGCCAGCAGCCCCCGACAGGGGGCATTATCTAGCAATCAGCCCCAGCATTTT. The chain is built from TRBV7-8 and TRBJ1-5, with TRBD1 identical over 10 bases. The length of the CDR3 is 18 residues. Germline CDR1 is SGHVS and CDR2 is FQNEAQ. V was clipped by 5 bases and J by 0 bases; unmatched bases: 10.

This clonotype was detected many times. The rearrangement joins TRBV9 to TRBJ2-7, with D possibly TRBD2 on 5 matching bases. The CDR3 runs to 15 residues. Trimming removed 0 bases from V and 6 bases from J, with 16 bases in between. The germline CDR1 and CDR2 sequences are SGDLS and YYNGEE. For the CDR3, the DNA is TGTGCCAGCAGCGTAGGTCCCGAGAGGGTGGGCGAGCAGTACTTC. It translates to CASSVGPERVGEQYF. The variable domain in full, completed from reference TRBV9 and TRBJ2-7, reads DSGVTQTPKHLITATGQRVTLRCSPRSGDLSVYWYQQSLDQGLQFLIQYYNGEERAKGNILERFSAQQFPDLHSELNLSSLELGDSALYFCASSVGPERVGEQYFGPGTRLTVT.

This rearrangement joins TRBV12-3 or TRBV12-4 to TRBJ2-1; D gene ambiguous. Between the trimmed V and J ends, which lost 5 bases and 7 bases, there was a span of 9 bases. CDR3 size: 12 residues. The DNA of the CDR3 is TGTGCCAGCAGTGGGCACCAAAATGAGCAGTTCTTC. It codes for CASSGHQNEQFF.

This CDR3 is CASSTGGALYNEQFF. In DNA form, the CDR3 reads TGTGCCAGTAGTACCGGTGGGGCATTATACAATGAGCAGTTCTTC. The J gene is TRBJ2-1, the V gene TRBV19, with D possibly matching TRBD1 (5 bases). The ends were cut back, 4 bases at V and 4 bases at J, with 14 bases in the middle. Per germline, CDR1 LNHDA and CDR2 SQIVND (reference sequence). The CDR3 has 15 amino acids. Looking up the rest from reference TRBV19 and TRBJ2-1 gives the full variable domain: DGGITQSPKYLFRKEGQNVTLSCEQNLNHDAMYWYRQDPGQGLRLIYYSQIVNDFQKGDIAEGYSVSREKKESFPLTVTSAQKNPTAFYLCASSTGGALYNEQFFGPGTRLTVL.